The 2 T cell receptor beta chains listed next were all sequenced from one sample in a study of blood T cells in healthy people across ages. Alongside a J-beta primer mix, a sample-barcoded 5' primer served in a second PCR lasting roughly 6 to 11 cycles. MiXCR was run by TCRdb on the 5' RACE reads, yielding one entry per CDR3 protein. The repertoire holds roughly 1,000,000 distinct CDR3 sequences, with about 25% as singletons. The data were also submitted as part of a second study, on T cells of mothers and their children.

The sample taken for sequencing was blood. The origin of the receptors is a girl aged 2-10 years in good health.

This chain uses TRBV4-3 with TRBJ2-5, with 7 bases identical to TRBD1. The CDR3 totals 14 residues. Germline assignment: CDR1 LGHNA and CDR2 YSLEER. V trimming: 0 bases; J trimming: 8 bases; junction bases outside the gene matches: 6. Here the CDR3 reads CASSQDLGTATQYF. For the CDR3, the DNA is TGCGCCAGCAGCCAAGATCTAGGGACAGCTACCCAGTACTTC.

This clonotype was seen more than once but under ten times. The CDR3 nucleotides read TGTGCCAGTATGGCGACAGGGGTTAACTATGGCTACACCTTC. This translates into CASMATGVNYGYTF. The chain carries TRBV19 and TRBJ1-2; 8 nucleotides align to TRBD1. The germline V gene encodes CDR1 LNHDA and CDR2 SQIVND (reference sequence). With V trimmed by 7 bases and J by 1 base, 5 bases remained unmatched. The CDR3 covers 14 residues. The variable domain in full, completed from reference TRBV19 and TRBJ1-2, reads DGGITQSPKYLFRKEGQNVTLSCEQNLNHDAMYWYRQDPGQGLRLIYYSQIVNDFQKGDIAEGYSVSREKKESFPLTVTSAQKNPTAFYLCASMATGVNYGYTFGSGTRLTVV.